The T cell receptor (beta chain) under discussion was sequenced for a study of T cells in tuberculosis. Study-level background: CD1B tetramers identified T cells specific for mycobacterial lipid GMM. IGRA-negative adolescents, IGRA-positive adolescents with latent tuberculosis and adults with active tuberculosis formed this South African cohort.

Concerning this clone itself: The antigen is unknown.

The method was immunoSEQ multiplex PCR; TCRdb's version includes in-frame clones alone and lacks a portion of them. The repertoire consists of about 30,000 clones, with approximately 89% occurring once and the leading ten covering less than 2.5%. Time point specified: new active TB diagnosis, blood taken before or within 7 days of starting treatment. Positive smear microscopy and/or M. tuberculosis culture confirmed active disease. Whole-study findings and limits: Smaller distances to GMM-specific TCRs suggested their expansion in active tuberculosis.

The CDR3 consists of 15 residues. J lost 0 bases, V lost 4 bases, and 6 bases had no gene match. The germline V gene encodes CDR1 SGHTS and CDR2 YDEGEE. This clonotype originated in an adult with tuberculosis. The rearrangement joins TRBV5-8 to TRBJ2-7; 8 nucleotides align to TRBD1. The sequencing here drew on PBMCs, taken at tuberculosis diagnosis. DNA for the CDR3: TGTGCCAGCAGCCGACAGGGGCACAGCTCCTACGAGCAGTACTTC. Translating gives CASSRQGHSSYEQYF.